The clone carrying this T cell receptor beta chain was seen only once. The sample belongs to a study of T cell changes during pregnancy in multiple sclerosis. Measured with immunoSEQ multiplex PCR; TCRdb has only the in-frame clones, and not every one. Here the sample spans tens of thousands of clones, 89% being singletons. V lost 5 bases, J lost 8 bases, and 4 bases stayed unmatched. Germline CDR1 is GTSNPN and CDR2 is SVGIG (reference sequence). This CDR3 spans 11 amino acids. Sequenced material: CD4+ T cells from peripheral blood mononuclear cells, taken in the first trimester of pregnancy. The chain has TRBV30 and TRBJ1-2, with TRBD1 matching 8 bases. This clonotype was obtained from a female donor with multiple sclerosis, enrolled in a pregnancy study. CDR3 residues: CAWGQGAGYTF. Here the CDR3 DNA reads TGTGCCTGGGGGCAGGGGGCAGGCTACACCTTC.